This TCR beta chain derives from a study of blood T cell repertoires in COVID-19. Study overall: Sources were T cells, B-cell-depleted T cells, or PBMCs; the material itself was cDNA or gDNA.

Adults between roughly 18 and 95 years of age took part from some 25 US areas. Grouping used clinical history reported by participants in a survey and questionnaire. Original processing methods: Reference gene primer amplification yielded estimated nucleated cell counts. Generated by immunoSEQ multiplex PCR, the TCRdb table keeps only in-frame clones and is missing some. V, J and clone size reflect that table, while D and trimming were determined from the DNA. The sample consists of about 280,000 clones, 90% of them appearing once. CDR3 length: 15 amino acids. The ends lost 6 bases at V and 3 bases at J; junction bases unmatched: 7. CDR1 and CDR2 (germline): MNHEY, SVGAGI.

This rearrangement joins TRBV6-5 to TRBJ1-5; 8 bases match TRBD1. The sequence derives from a woman between 18 and 29 years old with acute COVID-19. Sequenced: PBMCs or T cells enriched from blood (not recorded which). CDR3 bases: TGTGCCAGCAGATCCAGGGGGCACGTCAATCAGCCCCAGCATTTT. This sequence encodes CASRSRGHVNQPQHF.